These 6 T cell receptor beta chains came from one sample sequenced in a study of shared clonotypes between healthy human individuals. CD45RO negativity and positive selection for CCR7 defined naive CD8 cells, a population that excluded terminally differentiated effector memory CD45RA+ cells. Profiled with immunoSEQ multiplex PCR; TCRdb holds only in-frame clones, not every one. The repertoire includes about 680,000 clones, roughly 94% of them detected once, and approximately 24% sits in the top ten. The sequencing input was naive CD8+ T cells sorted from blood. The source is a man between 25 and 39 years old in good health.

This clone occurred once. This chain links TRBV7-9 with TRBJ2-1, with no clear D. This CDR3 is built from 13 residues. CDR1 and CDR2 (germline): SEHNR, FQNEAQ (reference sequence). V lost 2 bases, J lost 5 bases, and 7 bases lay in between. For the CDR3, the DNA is TGTGCCAGCAGCTTAACGGAGAACAATGAGCAGTTCTTC. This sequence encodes CASSLTENNEQFF.

In DNA form, the CDR3 reads TGTGCCAGCAGTGCGAAACAGGGGGAATCGGCCTACGAGCAGTACTTC. Its protein is CASSAKQGESAYEQYF. This chain connects TRBV6-1 to TRBJ2-7, with 8 bases fitting TRBD1. V dropped 4 bases and J dropped 2; count of bases not matched to a gene: 10. Per germline, CDR1 MNHNS and CDR2 SASEGT. The CDR3 has 16 residues.

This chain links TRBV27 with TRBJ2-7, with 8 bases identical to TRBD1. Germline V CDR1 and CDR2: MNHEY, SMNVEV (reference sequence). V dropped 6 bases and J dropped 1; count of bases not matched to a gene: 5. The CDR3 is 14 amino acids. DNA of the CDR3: TGTGCCAGCAGAAGGACAGGGAGTTCCTACGAGCAGTACTTC. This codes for CASRRTGSSYEQYF.

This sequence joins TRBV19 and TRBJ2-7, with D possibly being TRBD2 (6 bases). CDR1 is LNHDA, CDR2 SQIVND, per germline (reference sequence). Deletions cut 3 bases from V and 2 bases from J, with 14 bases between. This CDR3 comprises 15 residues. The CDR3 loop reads CASSIRDSQTYEQYF. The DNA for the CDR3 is TGTGCCAGTAGTATCCGGGACTCACAGACCTACGAGCAGTACTTC.

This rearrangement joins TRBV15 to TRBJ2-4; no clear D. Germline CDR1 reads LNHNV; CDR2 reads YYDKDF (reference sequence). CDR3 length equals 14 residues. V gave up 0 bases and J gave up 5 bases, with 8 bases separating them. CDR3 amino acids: CATSRDKGENIQYF. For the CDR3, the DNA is TGTGCCACCAGCAGAGATAAAGGTGAAAACATTCAGTACTTC.

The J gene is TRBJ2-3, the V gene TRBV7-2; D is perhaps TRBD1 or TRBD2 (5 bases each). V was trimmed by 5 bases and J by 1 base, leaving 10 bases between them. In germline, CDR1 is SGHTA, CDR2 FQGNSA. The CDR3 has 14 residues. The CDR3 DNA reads TGTGCCAGCAGCGTCCTGGGGGGCACAGATACGCAGTATTTT. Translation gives CASSVLGGTDTQYF.